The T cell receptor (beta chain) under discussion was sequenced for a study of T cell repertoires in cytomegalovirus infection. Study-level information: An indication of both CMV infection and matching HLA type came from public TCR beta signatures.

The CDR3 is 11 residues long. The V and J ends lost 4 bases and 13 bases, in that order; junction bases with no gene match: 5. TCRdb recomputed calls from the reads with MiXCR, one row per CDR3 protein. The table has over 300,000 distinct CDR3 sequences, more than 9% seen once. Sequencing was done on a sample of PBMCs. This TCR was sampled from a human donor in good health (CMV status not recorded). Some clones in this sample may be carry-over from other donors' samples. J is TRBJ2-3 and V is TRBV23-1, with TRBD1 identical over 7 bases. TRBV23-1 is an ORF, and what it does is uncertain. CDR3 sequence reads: CASSPGQEEYF. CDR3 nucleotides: TGCGCCAGCAGTCCAGGACAGGAGGAGTATTTT.